The 13 T cell receptor beta chains below were found in one sample sequenced in a study of blood T cell repertoires in COVID-19. Sequencing was performed with immunoSEQ multiplex PCR; in TCRdb, only in-frame clones are kept and a portion is missing. This sample carries about 320,000 clones, over 85% of them seen once, and the ten largest clones take around 2.6%. The sample comprised PBMCs or T cells enriched from blood (not recorded which). These receptors were taken from a man aged 60 to 75 who had recovered from COVID-19.

The chain uses TRBV7-3 and TRBJ1-6; D is perhaps TRBD1 (6 bases). The V end lost 5 bases, the J end lost 2 bases, and 10 bases lay between the germline ends. This CDR3 comprises 15 residues. Germline V gene sequence: CDR1 SGHTA, CDR2 FQGTGA. The CDR3 protein is CASSVGAAYNSPLHF. Here the CDR3 DNA reads TGTGCCAGCAGCGTGGGGGCAGCCTATAATTCACCCCTCCACTTT.

J is TRBJ2-5 and V is TRBV2; D call uncertain. Trimming took off 4 bases at V and 5 bases at J, with 8 bases between the two ends. This CDR3 has 12 residues. Germline V lookup: CDR1 SNHLY, CDR2 FYNNEI. CDR3 protein: CASSAEAETQYF. The CDR3 DNA sequence: TGTGCCAGCAGTGCTGAGGCCGAGACCCAGTACTTC.

This clone was detected a few times. V is TRBV4-2 and J is TRBJ2-6; tentative D call: TRBD2 (6 bases). Per the germline V gene, CDR1 is LGHNA and CDR2 is YNFKEQ. The V end was cut by 4 bases, the J end by 0 bases, with 7 bases between. The CDR3 extends over 15 amino acids. CDR3 DNA sequence: TGTGCCAGCAGCCCGCGGGACTCTGGGGCCAACGTCCTGACTTTC. Translated: CASSPRDSGANVLTF.

The gene calls are TRBV25-1 and TRBJ2-5; D might be TRBD1 (6 bases). The CDR3 has 14 amino acids. Per germline, CDR1 MGHDK and CDR2 SYGVNS. Between the trimmed V and J ends, which lost 2 bases and 0 bases, there was a span of 7 bases. In DNA, the CDR3 is TGTGCCAGCAGTGAACAGGGGAACCAAGAGACCCAGTACTTC. This sequence encodes CASSEQGNQETQYF.

The J gene is TRBJ2-1, the V gene TRBV11-3; tentatively, D is TRBD2 (7 bases). V was trimmed by 4 bases and J by 5 bases, leaving 15 bases between them. Germline CDR1 reads SGHNT; CDR2 reads YENEEA. The CDR3 contains 15 residues. The CDR3, as DNA: TGTGCCAGCAGCTCATGGGGGGGCTCTAACAATGAGCAGTTCTTC. Protein: CASSSWGGSNNEQFF.

In this sample, this clone turned up once. This rearrangement joins TRBV5-1 to TRBJ1-1, with TRBD1 matching 9 bases. The CDR3 totals 18 residues. The V gene's germline CDR1 is SGHRS and CDR2 YFSETQ. Unmatched junction bases numbered 13, after V lost 0 bases and J lost 4 bases. The CDR3 sequence: CASSLGPPRQGVFTEAFF. For the CDR3, the DNA is TGCGCCAGCAGCTTGGGCCCCCCGAGACAGGGGGTTTTCACTGAAGCTTTCTTT.

The CDR3 DNA sequence: TGCGCCAGCAGCCACCTACAGGGCGGAACTAATGAAAAACTGTTTTTT. Encoded protein: CASSHLQGGTNEKLFF. The chain couples TRBV4-1 to TRBJ1-4; a weak D match, TRBD1 (6 bases). Germline V gives CDR1 MGHRA, CDR2 YSYEKL. V lost 3 bases to trimming and J lost 1 base, with 12 bases between them. The CDR3 consists of 16 residues.

The CDR3 nucleotides read TGTGCCAGCAGGCCCAATCGACAGGACGCCACTGAAGCTTTCTTT. This codes for CASRPNRQDATEAFF. The V gene is TRBV7-9, the J gene TRBJ1-1, with D tentatively TRBD1 (6 bases). The CDR3 length is 15 residues. Trimming took 6 bases from V and 4 from J, leaving 18 bases between them. Germline values: CDR1 SEHNR, CDR2 FQNEAQ (reference sequence). The full variable domain, rest sourced from reference TRBV7-9 and TRBJ1-1, is DTGVSQNPRHKITKRGQNVTFRCDPISEHNRLYWYRQTLGQGPEFLTYFQNEAQLEKSRLLSDRFSAERPKGSFSTLEIQRTEQGDSAMYLCASRPNRQDATEAFFGQGTRLTVV.

The V call is TRBV5-1, the J call TRBJ1-1; D may be TRBD1 (5 bases). The germline V gene has CDR1 SGHRS and CDR2 YFSETQ. This CDR3 contains 15 residues. V was shortened by 0 bases and J by 2 bases, with 11 bases between the two germline ends. The CDR3 DNA follows: TGCGCCAGCAGCTTGGCCTACAGGACCAACACTGAAGCTTTCTTT. Its translation: CASSLAYRTNTEAFF. The variable domain in full, completed from reference TRBV5-1 and TRBJ1-1, reads KAGVTQTPRYLIKTRGQQVTLSCSPISGHRSVSWYQQTPGQGLQFLFEYFSETQRNKGNFPGRFSGRQFSNSRSEMNVSTLELGDSALYLCASSLAYRTNTEAFFGQGTRLTVV.

J is TRBJ2-3 and V is TRBV12-5, with 11 bases fitting TRBD2. The CDR3 is made up of 19 amino acids. V gave up 1 base and J gave up 1 base; unmatched junction bases: 10. Germline-derived CDR1 and CDR2 are LGHNT and FRNRAP. CDR3 sequence reads: CASGLATPYSGGGTDTQYF. The CDR3 DNA reads as TGTGCTAGTGGTTTGGCAACCCCATATAGCGGGGGGGGCACAGATACGCAGTATTTT.

The rearrangement links TRBV6-5 to TRBJ2-2, with D maybe TRBD1 (5 bases). In germline, CDR1 is MNHEY, CDR2 SVGAGI. The CDR3 totals 15 residues. Trimming stripped 5 bases from V and 0 bases from J, with 10 bases between. This CDR3 is CASSRRQTNTGELFF. In nucleotides, the CDR3 is TGTGCCAGCAGTAGGCGACAGACGAACACCGGGGAGCTGTTTTTT.

V and J are TRBV6-2 or TRBV6-3 and TRBJ1-5, with 7 bases identical to TRBD1. The CDR3 sequence is 13 residues long. Germline lookup yields CDR1 MNHEY and CDR2 SVGEGT. V lost 7 bases and J lost 10; bases outside the gene matches: 10. DNA of the CDR3: TGTGCCAGCACCCCGACAGGGCTCCAACCCCAGCATTTT. Amino acid sequence: CASTPTGLQPQHF.

The rearrangement joins TRBV15 to TRBJ1-3; D gene uncertain. CDR1 and CDR2 from the germline V gene are LNHNV and YYDKDF (reference sequence). V was pared by 0 bases and J by 0 bases, with 12 bases between. The CDR3 consists of 17 residues. For the CDR3, the DNA is TGTGCCACCAGCAGAGAAGGTGTAGCGGTCTCTGGAAACACCATATATTTT. Translating gives CATSREGVAVSGNTIYF.